This paragraph covers one TCR beta chain sequence. The target antigen is unknown. The V end lost 5 bases, the J end lost 8 bases, and 19 bases lay between the germline ends. Per the germline V gene, CDR1 is LNHNV and CDR2 is YYDKDF (reference sequence). The CDR3 loop spans 15 amino acids. These data belong to a study of cytomegalovirus exposure and HLA in healthy donors. Broader study findings: Researchers had no immune exposure information except CMV serostatus available.

It was with 60 Vbeta and 13 Jbeta primers that the PCR ran. The data were produced by immunoSEQ multiplex PCR, yet TCRdb's version contains in-frame clones alone and is incomplete. The sample consists of about 62,000 clones, 80% to 90% of them appearing once. Sequencing input: PBMCs. The chain carries TRBV15 and TRBJ2-1; the D gene is possibly TRBD2 (6 bases). This sequence was found in a man aged 18 to 30 in good health and CMV-seronegative. DNA of the CDR3: TGTGCCACCAGCCGCTATTCCCGGGGGTCAGATGAGCAGTTCTTC. Translating gives CATSRYSRGSDEQFF.